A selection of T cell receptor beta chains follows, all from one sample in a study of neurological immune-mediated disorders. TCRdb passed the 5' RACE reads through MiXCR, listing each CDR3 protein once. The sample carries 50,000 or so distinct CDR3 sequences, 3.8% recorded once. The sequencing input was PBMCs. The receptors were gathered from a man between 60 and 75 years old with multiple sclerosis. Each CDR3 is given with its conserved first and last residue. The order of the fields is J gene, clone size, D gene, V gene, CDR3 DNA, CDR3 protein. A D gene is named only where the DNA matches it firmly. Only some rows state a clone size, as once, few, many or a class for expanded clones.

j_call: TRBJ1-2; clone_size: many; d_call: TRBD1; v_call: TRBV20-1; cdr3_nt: TGCAGTGTCGAGACAGGGGATCCTGCCCCGGGCGGCTACACCTTC; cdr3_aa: CSVETGDPAPGGYTF
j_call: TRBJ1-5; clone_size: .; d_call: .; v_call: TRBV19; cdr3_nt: TGTGCCAGTAGTGACACAGGGTATAGTAATCAGCCCCAGCATTTT; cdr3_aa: CASSDTGYSNQPQHF
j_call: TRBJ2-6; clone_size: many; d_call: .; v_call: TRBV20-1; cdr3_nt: TGCAGTGCTTCGACGGGTCACTCTGGGGCCAACGTCCTGACTTTC; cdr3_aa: CSASTGHSGANVLTF
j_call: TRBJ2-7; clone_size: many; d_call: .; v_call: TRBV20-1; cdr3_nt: TGCAGTCCGAAAGACACAAAGTACGAGCAGTACTTC; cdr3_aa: CSPKDTKYEQYF
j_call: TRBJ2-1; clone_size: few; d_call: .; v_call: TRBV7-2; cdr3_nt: TGTGCCAGCAGCTTAGCGCCAGGGGTGGTCGAGCAGTTCTTC; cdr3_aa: CASSLAPGVVEQFF
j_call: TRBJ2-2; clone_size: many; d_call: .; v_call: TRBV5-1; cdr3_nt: TGCGCCAGCAGCTTGACTCGAACGAACACCGGGGAGCTGTTTTTT; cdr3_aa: CASSLTRTNTGELFF
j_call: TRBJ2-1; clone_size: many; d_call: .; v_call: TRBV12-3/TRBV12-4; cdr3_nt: TGTGCCAGCAGTTTCGGGATCAGCTCCTACAATGAGCAGTTCTTC; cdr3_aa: CASSFGISSYNEQFF
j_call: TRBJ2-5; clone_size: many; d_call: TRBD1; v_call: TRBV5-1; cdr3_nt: TGCGCCAGCAGCGACGCAGGGGGCCGGTCGGAGACCCAGTACTTC; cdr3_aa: CASSDAGGRSETQYF
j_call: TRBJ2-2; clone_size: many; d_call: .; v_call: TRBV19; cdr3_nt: TGTGCCAGTAGTATAGACCCCACCGGGGAGCTGTTTTTT; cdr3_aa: CASSIDPTGELFF
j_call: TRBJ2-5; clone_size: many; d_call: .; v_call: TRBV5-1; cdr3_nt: TGCGCCAGCAGCTTGCCTAGCACCCAAGAGACCCAGTACTTC; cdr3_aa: CASSLPSTQETQYF
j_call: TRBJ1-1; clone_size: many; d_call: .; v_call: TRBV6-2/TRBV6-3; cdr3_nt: TGTGCCAGCAGTTACCTTTGGACGAACACTGAAGCTTTCTTT; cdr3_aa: CASSYLWTNTEAFF
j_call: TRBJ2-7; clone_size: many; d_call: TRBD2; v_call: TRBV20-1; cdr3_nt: TGCAGTGCCGTCGTTGCGAGCGGGGGGCCCGAGCAGTACTTC; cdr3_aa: CSAVVASGGPEQYF
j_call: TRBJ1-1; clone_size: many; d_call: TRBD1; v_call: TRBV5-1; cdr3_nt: TGCGCCAGCAGCTCACAGGGGGCGGGCACTGAAGCTTTCTTT; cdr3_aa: CASSSQGAGTEAFF
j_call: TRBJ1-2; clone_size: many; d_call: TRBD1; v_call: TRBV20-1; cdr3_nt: TGCAGTGCTGACAGGGGTAACTATGGCTACACCTTC; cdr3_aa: CSADRGNYGYTF
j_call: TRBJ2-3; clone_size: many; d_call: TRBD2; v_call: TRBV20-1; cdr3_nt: TGCAGTGCTAGGGCTAGCGGGCCGACAGATACGCAGTATTTT; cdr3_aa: CSARASGPTDTQYF